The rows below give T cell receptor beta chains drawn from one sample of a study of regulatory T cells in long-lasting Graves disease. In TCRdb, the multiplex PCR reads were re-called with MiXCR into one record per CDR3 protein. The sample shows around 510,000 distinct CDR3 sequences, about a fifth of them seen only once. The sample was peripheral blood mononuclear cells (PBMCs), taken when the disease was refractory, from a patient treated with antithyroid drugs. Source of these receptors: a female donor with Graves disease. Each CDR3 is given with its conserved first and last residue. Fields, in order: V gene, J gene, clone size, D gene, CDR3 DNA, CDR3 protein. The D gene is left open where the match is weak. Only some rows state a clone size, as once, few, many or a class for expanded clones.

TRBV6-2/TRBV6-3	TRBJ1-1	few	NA	TGTGCCAGCAGTCAGGGCCTGGGAGCTTTCTTT	CASSQGLGAFF
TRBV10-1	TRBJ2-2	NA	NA	TGCGCCAGCAGTGAAACGGGGATCGGCGGGGAGCTGTTTTTT	CASSETGIGGELFF
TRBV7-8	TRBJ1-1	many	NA	TGTGCCAGCAGCTTAGTAGTCAAAGGTCACGGGGACACTGAAGCTTTCTTT	CASSLVVKGHGDTEAFF
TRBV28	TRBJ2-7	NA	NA	TGTGCCAGCAGCCTGGTTCTGTCCTACGAGCAGTACTTC	CASSLVLSYEQYF
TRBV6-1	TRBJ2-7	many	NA	TGTGCCAGCGGGCACCGTCAGGGGAGCTCCTACGAGCAGTACTTC	CASGHRQGSSYEQYF
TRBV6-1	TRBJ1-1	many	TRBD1	TGTGCCAGCAGTGACCGAGACAGGGGGTACATGAACACTGAAGCTTTCTTT	CASSDRDRGYMNTEAFF
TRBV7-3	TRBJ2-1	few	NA	TGTGCCAGCAGCCCAGCGGTACCCGGCATTGGTGAGCAGTTCTTC	CASSPAVPGIGEQFF
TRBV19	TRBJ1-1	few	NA	TGTGCCAGTAGTAGTTTGGGACAACCGGGCGCTGAAGCTTTCTTT	CASSSLGQPGAEAFF
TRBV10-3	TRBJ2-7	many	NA	TGTGCCATCAGTGACAGGGGCGAGCAGTACTTC	CAISDRGEQYF
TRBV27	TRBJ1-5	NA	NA	TGTGCCAGCAGTGACACGAGCAATCAGCCCCAGCATTTT	CASSDTSNQPQHF
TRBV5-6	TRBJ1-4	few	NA	TGTGCCAGCAGCTTGAGGGACGAAAAACTGTTTTTT	CASSLRDEKLFF
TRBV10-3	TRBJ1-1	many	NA	TGTGCCATCAGTGATGAAGATCGGTTGAACACTGAAGCTTTCTTT	CAISDEDRLNTEAFF
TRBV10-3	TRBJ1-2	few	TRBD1	TGTGCCATCAGTCTAACGCGGGACAGGGGGCAAGGTGGCTACACCTTC	CAISLTRDRGQGGYTF
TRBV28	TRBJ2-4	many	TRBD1	TGTGCCAGCAGTGAGGGGGCTACGGACATTCAGTACTTC	CASSEGATDIQYF
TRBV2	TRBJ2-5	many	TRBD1	TGTGCCAGCAGTGAAAGTCCCGGGACAGGGCTGCAAGAGACCCAGTACTTC	CASSESPGTGLQETQYF
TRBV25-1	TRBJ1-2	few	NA	TGTGCCAGCAGTGACCCGGGACAAAGGGGCTACACCTTC	CASSDPGQRGYTF
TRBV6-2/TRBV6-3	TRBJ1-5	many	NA	TGTGCCAGCAGTTACGGAGGGGTTGGCCAGCCCCAGCATTTT	CASSYGGVGQPQHF
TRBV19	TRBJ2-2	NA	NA	TGTGCCAGTAGTATAGCGCGCGGGTTTCTGCACACCGGGGAGCTGTTTTTT	CASSIARGFLHTGELFF
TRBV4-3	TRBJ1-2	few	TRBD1	TGCGCCAGCAGCCGAGAGGGGGGACAGGGTGTTTACACCTTC	CASSREGGQGVYTF
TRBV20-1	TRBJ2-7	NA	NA	TGCAGTGCTATGTACCCCCCCACCTACGAGCAGTACTTC	CSAMYPPTYEQYF
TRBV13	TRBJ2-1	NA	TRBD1	TGTGCCAGCAGCTTGGCCGGGACAGGGAGGAATGAGCAGTTCTTC	CASSLAGTGRNEQFF
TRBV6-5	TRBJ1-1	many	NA	TGTGCCAGCAGTTACTCCGTGACACTGAACACTGAAGCTTTCTTT	CASSYSVTLNTEAFF
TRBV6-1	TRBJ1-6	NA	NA	TGTGCCACCCGGGACACAAAAAGAGTCCATAATTCACCCCTCCACTTT	CATRDTKRVHNSPLHF